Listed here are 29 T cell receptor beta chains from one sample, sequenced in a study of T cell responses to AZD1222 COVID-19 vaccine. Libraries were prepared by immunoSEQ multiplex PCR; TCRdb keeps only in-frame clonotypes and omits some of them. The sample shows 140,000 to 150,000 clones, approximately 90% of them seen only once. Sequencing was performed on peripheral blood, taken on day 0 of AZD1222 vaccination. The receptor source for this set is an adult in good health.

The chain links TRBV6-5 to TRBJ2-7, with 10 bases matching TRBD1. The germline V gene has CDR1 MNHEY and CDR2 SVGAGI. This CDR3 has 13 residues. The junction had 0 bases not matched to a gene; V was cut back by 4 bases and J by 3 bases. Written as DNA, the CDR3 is TGTGCCAGCAGTTGGACAGGGGGCTACGAGCAGTACTTC. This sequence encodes CASSWTGGYEQYF.

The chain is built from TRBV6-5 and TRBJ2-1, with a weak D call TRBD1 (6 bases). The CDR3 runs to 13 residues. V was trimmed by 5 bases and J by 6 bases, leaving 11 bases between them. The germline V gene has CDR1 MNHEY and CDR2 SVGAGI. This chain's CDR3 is CASSTTGFNEQFF. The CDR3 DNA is TGTGCCAGCAGTACCACAGGGTTCAATGAGCAGTTCTTC.

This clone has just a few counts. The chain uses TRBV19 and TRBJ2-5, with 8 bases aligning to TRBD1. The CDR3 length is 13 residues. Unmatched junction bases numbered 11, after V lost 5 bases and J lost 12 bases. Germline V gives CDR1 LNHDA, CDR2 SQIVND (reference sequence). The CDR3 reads CASSRGTGELEYF. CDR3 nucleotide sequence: TGTGCCAGTAGTCGAGGGACAGGCGAACTAGAGTACTTC.

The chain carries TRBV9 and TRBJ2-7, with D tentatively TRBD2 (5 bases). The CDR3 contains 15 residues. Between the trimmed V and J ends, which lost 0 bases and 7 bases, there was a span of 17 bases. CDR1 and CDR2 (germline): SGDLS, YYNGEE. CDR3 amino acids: CASSVGDSVTWEQYF. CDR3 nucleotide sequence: TGTGCCAGCAGCGTAGGGGATAGCGTAACTTGGGAGCAGTACTTC.

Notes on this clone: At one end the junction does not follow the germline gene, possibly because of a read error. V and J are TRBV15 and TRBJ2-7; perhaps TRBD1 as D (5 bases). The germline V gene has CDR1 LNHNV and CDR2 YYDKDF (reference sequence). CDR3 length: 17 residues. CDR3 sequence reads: CATSRDLRGRVSSEQYF. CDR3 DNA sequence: TGTGCCACCAGCAGAGATTTAAGGGGCCGGGTCTCCTCCGAGCAGTACTTC.

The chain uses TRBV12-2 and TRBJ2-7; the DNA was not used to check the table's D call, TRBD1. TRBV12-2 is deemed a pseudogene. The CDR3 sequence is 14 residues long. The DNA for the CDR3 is TGTGCAAGTCGCCCGCCGGGACAGAGCTACGAGCAGTACTTC. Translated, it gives CASRPPGQSYEQYF.

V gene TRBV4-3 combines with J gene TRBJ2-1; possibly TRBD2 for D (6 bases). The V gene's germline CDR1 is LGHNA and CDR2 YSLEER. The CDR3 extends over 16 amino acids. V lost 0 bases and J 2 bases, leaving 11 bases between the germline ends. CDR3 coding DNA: TGCGCCAGCAGCCAAGATTGGGGGAGGACCTACAATGAGCAGTTCTTC. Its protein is CASSQDWGRTYNEQFF.

CDR3 sequence reads: CASSLIGGMETQYF. Written as DNA, the CDR3 is TGTGCCAGCAGCTTAATTGGGGGTATGGAGACCCAGTACTTC. The chain carries TRBV7-3 and TRBJ2-5, with D perhaps given as TRBD1 or TRBD2 (5 bases each). V was pared by 1 base and J by 5 bases, with 11 bases between. CDR3 length: 14 residues. Germline-derived CDR1 and CDR2 are SGHTA and FQGTGA. Full variable domain (remainder filled in from reference TRBV7-3 and TRBJ2-5): GAGVSQTPSNKVTEKGKYVELRCDPISGHTALYWYRQSLGQGPEFLIYFQGTGAADDSGLPNDRFFAVRPEGSVSTLKIQRTERGDSAVYLCASSLIGGMETQYFGPGTRLLVL.

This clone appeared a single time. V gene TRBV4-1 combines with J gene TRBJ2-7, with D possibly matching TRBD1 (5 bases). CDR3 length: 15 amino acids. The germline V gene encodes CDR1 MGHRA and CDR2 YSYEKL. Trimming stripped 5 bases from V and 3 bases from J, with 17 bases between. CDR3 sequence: CASSEGITGFYEQYF. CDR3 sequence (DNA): TGCGCCAGCAGCGAAGGAATCACAGGTTTCTACGAGCAGTACTTC.

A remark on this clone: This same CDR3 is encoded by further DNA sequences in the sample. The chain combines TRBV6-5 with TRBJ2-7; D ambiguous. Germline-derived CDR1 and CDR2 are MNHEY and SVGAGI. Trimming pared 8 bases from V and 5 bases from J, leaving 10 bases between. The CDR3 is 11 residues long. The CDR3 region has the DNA TGTGCCAGCTCACTGGGCGACGAGCAGTACTTC. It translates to CASSLGDEQYF.

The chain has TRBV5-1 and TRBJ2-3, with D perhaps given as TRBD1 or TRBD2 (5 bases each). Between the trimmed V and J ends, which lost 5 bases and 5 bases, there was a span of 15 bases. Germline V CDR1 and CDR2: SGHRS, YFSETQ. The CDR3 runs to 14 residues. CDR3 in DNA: TGCGCCAGCAGGAATGGGACCTTAGTAGATACGCAGTATTTT. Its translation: CASRNGTLVDTQYF. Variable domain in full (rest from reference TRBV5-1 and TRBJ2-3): KAGVTQTPRYLIKTRGQQVTLSCSPISGHRSVSWYQQTPGQGLQFLFEYFSETQRNKGNFPGRFSGRQFSNSRSEMNVSTLELGDSALYLCASRNGTLVDTQYFGPGTRLTVL.

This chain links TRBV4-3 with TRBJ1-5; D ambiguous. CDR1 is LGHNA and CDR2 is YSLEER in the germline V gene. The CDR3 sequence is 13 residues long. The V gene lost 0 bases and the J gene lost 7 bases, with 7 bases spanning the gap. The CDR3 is CASSQDRRQPQHF. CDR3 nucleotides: TGCGCCAGCAGCCAAGATCGTCGGCAGCCCCAGCATTTT.

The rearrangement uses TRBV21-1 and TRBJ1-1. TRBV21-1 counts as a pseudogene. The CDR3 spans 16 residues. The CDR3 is CASSVNGGKVKTEAFF. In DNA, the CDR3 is TGTGCCAGCAGCGTCAACGGGGGGAAGGTAAAGACTGAAGCTTTCTTT.

The CDR3 nucleotides read TGTGCCAGCTCACCACCGGGGCTAGCGGGTCTCTACGAGCAGTACTTC. Encoded protein: CASSPPGLAGLYEQYF. The J gene is TRBJ2-7, the V gene TRBV18, with TRBD2 matching 8 bases. Per germline, CDR1 KGHSH and CDR2 LQKENI. V dropped 0 bases and J dropped 3; count of bases not matched to a gene: 7. CDR3 length: 16 amino acids.

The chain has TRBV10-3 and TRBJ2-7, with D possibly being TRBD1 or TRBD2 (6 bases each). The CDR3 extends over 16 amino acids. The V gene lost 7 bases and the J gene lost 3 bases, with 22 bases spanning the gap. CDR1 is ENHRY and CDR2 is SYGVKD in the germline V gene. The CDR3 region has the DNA TGTGCCATCACCACCACCGGCGGCAGGGGACTCTACGAGCAGTACTTC. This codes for CAITTTGGRGLYEQYF.

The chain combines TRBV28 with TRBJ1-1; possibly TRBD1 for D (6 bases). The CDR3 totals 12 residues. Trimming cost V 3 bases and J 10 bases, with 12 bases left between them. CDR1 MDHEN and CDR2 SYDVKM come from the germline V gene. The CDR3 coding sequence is TGTGCCAGCAGTTTCGGCGTGGGGGCAGCTTTCTTT. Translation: CASSFGVGAAFF.

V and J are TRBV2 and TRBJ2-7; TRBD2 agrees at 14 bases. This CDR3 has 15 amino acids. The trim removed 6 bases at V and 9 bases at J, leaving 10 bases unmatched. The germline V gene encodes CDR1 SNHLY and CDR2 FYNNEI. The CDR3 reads CASRDPGLAGETQYF. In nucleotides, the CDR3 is TGTGCCAGCAGAGATCCGGGACTAGCGGGAGAGACGCAGTACTTC.

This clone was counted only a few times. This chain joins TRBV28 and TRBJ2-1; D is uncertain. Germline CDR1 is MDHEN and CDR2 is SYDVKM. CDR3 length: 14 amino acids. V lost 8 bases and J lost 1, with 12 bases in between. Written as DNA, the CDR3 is TGTGCCAGCGCCCTCACGGAGTCCTACAATGAGCAGTTCTTC. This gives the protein CASALTESYNEQFF.

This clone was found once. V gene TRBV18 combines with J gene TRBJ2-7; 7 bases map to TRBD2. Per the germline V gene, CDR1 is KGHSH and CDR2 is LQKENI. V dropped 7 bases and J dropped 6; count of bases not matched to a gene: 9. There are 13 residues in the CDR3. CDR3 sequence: CASWEGPLGEQYF. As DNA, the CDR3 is TGTGCCAGCTGGGAGGGCCCACTGGGCGAGCAGTACTTC.

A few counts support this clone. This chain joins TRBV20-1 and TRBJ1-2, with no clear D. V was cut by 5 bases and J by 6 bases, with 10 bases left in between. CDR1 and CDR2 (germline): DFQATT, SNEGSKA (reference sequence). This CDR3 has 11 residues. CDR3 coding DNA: TGCAGTGCTTCGTCCGGACATGGCTACACCTTC. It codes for CSASSGHGYTF.

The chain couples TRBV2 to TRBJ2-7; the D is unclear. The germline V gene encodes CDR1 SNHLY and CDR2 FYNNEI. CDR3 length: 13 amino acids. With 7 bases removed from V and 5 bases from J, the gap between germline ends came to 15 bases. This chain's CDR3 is CASNRLAAHEQYF. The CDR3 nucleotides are TGTGCCAGCAATCGTTTAGCTGCCCACGAGCAGTACTTC. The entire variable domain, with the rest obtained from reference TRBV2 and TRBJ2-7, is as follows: EPEVTQTPSHQVTQMGQEVILRCVPISNHLYFYWYRQILGQKVEFLVSFYNNEISEKSEIFDDQFSVERPDGSNFTLKIRSTKLEDSAMYFCASNRLAAHEQYFGPGTRLTVT.

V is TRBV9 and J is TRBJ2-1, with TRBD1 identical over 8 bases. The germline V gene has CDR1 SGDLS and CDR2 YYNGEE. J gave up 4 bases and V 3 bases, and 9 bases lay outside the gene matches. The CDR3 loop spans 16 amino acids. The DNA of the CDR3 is TGTGCCAGCAGCGCAATCGGGACAGGCTCTTACAATGAGCAGTTCTTC. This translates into CASSAIGTGSYNEQFF.

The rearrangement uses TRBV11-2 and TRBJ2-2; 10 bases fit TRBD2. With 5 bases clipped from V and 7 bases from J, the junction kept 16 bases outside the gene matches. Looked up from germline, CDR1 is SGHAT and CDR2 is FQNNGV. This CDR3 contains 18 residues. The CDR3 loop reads CASSRSKGASGRIGELFF. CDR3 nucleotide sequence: TGTGCCAGCAGCCGATCGAAAGGGGCTAGCGGGAGAATCGGGGAGCTGTTTTTT.

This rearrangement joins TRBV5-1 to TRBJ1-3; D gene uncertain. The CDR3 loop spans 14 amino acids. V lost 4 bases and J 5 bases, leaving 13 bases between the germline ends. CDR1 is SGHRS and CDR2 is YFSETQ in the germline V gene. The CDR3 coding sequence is TGCGCCAGCAGCCCCACTGTCGCGAGAAACACCATATATTTT. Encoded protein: CASSPTVARNTIYF.

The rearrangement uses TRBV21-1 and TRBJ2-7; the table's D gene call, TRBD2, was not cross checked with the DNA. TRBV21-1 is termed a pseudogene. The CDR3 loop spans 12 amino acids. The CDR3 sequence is CASSKDRGEQYF. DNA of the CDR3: TGTGCCAGCAGCAAAGACCGGGGGGAGCAGTACTTC.

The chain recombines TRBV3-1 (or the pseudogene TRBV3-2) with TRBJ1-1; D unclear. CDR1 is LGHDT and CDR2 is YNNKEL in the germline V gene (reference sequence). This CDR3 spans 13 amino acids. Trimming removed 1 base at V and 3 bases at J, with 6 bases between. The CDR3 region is CASSQVGDTEAFF. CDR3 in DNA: TGTGCCAGCAGCCAAGTCGGAGACACTGAAGCTTTCTTT.

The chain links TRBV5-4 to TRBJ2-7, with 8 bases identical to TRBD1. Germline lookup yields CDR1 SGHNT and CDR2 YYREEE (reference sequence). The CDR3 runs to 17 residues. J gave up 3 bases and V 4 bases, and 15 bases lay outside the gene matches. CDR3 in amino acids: CASSQGQAGPTRYEQYF. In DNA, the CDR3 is TGTGCCAGCAGCCAGGGACAGGCCGGACCTACCCGCTACGAGCAGTACTTC.

This chain's CDR3 is CASSPRAANTGELFF. Written as DNA, the CDR3 is TGCGCCAGCAGCCCCAGGGCGGCGAACACCGGGGAGCTGTTTTTT. The rearrangement uses TRBV5-1 and TRBJ2-2; weak D call: TRBD1 (5 bases). Germline CDR1 is SGHRS and CDR2 is YFSETQ. The CDR3 totals 15 residues. The V and J ends lost 4 bases and 0 bases respectively, with 10 bases between them.

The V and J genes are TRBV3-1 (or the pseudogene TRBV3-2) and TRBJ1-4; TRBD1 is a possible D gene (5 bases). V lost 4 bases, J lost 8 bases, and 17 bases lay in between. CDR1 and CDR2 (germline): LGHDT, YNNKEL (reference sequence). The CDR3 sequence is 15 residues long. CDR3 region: CASSRGSGIEEKLFF. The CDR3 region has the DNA TGTGCCAGCAGCCGGGGGTCCGGGATTGAAGAAAAACTGTTTTTT.